These 17 T cell receptor beta chains were all obtained from the same sample, sequenced in a study of cytomegalovirus exposure and HLA in healthy donors. 13 Jbeta primers and 60 Vbeta primers were used for the PCR. Profiling relied on immunoSEQ multiplex PCR, and the TCRdb table lists in-frame clones only, not all of them. Here the sample spans some 160,000 clones, roughly four fifths being singletons. The sequenced sample was PBMCs. The receptors were sampled from a man aged 35 to 55 in good health and CMV-seronegative.

V is TRBV19 and J is TRBJ1-1; the match to TRBD1 covers 7 bases. Germline CDR1 is LNHDA and CDR2 is SQIVND (reference sequence). V dropped 5 bases and J dropped 4; count of bases not matched to a gene: 4. CDR3 length equals 13 residues. CDR3 residues: CASSQGVVTEAFF. CDR3 in DNA: TGTGCCAGTAGTCAGGGGGTCGTCACTGAAGCTTTCTTT.

The rearrangement uses TRBV5-5 and TRBJ2-4; no definite D call. CDR1 SGHKS and CDR2 YYEKEE come from the germline V gene (reference sequence). The ends were cut back, 0 bases at V and 4 bases at J, with 8 bases in the middle. The CDR3 extends over 14 amino acids. The CDR3 nucleotides read TGTGCCAGCAGCTTGGTGGTAGATAAAAACATTCAGTACTTC. Its translation: CASSLVVDKNIQYF.

In DNA, the CDR3 is TGTGCCAGTAGTCTTTTTAATTTTGCGGAGCAGTTCTTC. Amino acids: CASSLFNFAEQFF. The genes are TRBV11-2 and TRBJ2-1, with D unresolved. Germline loops: CDR1 SGHAT, CDR2 FQNNGV. The CDR3 covers 13 residues. The ends were cut back, 9 bases at V and 10 bases at J, with 19 bases in the middle.

This chain connects TRBV5-6 to TRBJ2-7; no reliable D call. Trimming left V 4 bases short and J 3 bases short, with 8 bases between. Germline CDR1 and CDR2: SGHDT and YYEEEE. The CDR3 covers 12 residues. The CDR3 here is CASSLYSYEQYF. CDR3 DNA: TGTGCCAGCAGCCTTTACAGCTACGAGCAGTACTTC.

This clone has only a few counts. The chain combines TRBV6-5 with TRBJ1-2; D uncertain. V was shortened by 6 bases and J by 0 bases, with 14 bases between the two germline ends. The germline gives CDR1 MNHEY, CDR2 SVGAGI. The CDR3 spans 15 residues. The CDR3 here is CASRETLTANYGYTF. CDR3 in DNA: TGTGCCAGCAGGGAAACCCTGACTGCTAACTATGGCTACACCTTC.

The chain recombines TRBV7-2 with TRBJ2-5; a weak D match, TRBD2 (5 bases). V shed 4 bases and J shed 2 bases, with 8 bases lying between them. CDR1 and CDR2 from the germline V gene are SGHTA and FQGNSA. The CDR3 sequence is 13 residues long. CDR3 region: CASSSDWQETQYF. The CDR3 DNA reads as TGTGCCAGCAGCTCGGACTGGCAAGAGACCCAGTACTTC. The full variable domain, its missing parts supplied by reference TRBV7-2 and TRBJ2-5, is GAGVSQSPSNKVTEKGKDVELRCDPISGHTALYWYRQSLGQGLEFLIYFQGNSAPDKSGLPSDRFSAERTGGSVSTLTIQRTQQEDSAVYLCASSSDWQETQYFGPGTRLLVL.

The rearrangement uses TRBV5-6 and TRBJ1-5; D unclear. The CDR3 is 14 amino acids. V was clipped by 2 bases and J by 3 bases, with 9 bases between them. The germline V gene has CDR1 SGHDT and CDR2 YYEEEE. The CDR3 DNA reads TGTGCCAGCAGCTTTCGCGGAAACAATCAGCCCCAGCATTTT. Amino acids: CASSFRGNNQPQHF.

DNA of the CDR3: TGTGCCAGCAGTTCCCCCCTTACCCTAGCGTTCGGGGAGCTGTTTTTT. Amino acid sequence: CASSSPLTLAFGELFF. J is TRBJ2-2 and V is TRBV28; a weak D match, TRBD2 (6 bases). This CDR3 is 16 amino acids long. V lost 4 bases, J lost 7 bases, and 19 bases lay in between. CDR1 and CDR2 (germline): MDHEN, SYDVKM.

This clone was seen a handful of times. Other DNA variants within this sample encode the same CDR3. This sequence joins TRBV5-4 and TRBJ2-2, with TRBD2 matching over 12 bases. Germline trimming cut 3 bases from V and 1 base from J; bases unmatched to any gene: 7. CDR3 size: 18 residues. The V gene's germline CDR1 is SGHNT and CDR2 YYREEE (reference sequence). The CDR3 sequence: CASSWGGTSGLNTGELFF. Written as DNA, the CDR3 is TGTGCCAGCAGCTGGGGTGGGACTAGCGGGTTGAACACCGGGGAGCTGTTTTTT.

J is TRBJ2-1 and V is TRBV19; the match to TRBD2 covers 8 bases. V shed 5 bases and J 4 bases; nucleotides not matched to a gene: 7. The CDR3 contains 15 residues. Germline CDR1 and CDR2: LNHDA and SQIVND (reference sequence). CDR3 amino acids: CASSPGTSVYNEQFF. The CDR3 coding sequence is TGTGCCAGTAGTCCTGGGACTAGTGTTTACAATGAGCAGTTCTTC.

The V call is TRBV28, the J call TRBJ2-7; D is perhaps TRBD1 (6 bases). This CDR3 contains 12 residues. Trimming pared 5 bases from V and 11 bases from J, leaving 16 bases between. The germline V gene has CDR1 MDHEN and CDR2 SYDVKM. The CDR3 coding sequence is TGTGCCAGCAGTCCACTAACAGGGCGGGAGTACTTC. Its translation is CASSPLTGREYF.

V gene TRBV15 combines with J gene TRBJ2-2; 9 bases are shared with TRBD1. Losses at the gene ends were 3 bases for V and 2 bases for J; bases not matched to a gene: 4. This CDR3 has 16 amino acids. Germline V gene data show CDR1 as LNHNV and CDR2 as YYDKDF (reference sequence). The CDR3 DNA is TGTGCCACCAGCAGGCACAGGGGGCATAACACCGGGGAGCTGTTTTTT. Its translation is CATSRHRGHNTGELFF.

In its sample, this clone was seen a few times. V and J are TRBV10-3 and TRBJ1-2; D unclear. Germline values: CDR1 ENHRY, CDR2 SYGVKD. The V gene lost 4 bases and the J gene lost 0 bases, with 6 bases spanning the gap. The CDR3 has 13 residues. For the CDR3, the DNA is TGTGCCATCAGTGGAGAGACTAACTATGGCTACACCTTC. Translated, it gives CAISGETNYGYTF.

The genes are TRBV11-2 and TRBJ2-7; D is uncertain. Trimming took 0 bases from V and 2 from J, leaving 14 bases between them. The CDR3 has 16 amino acids. The V gene's germline CDR1 is SGHAT and CDR2 FQNNGV. CDR3 amino acids: CASSLDGGSSTYEQYF. The CDR3 DNA reads TGTGCCAGCAGCTTAGATGGCGGATCTTCTACCTACGAGCAGTACTTC.

This chain joins TRBV9 and TRBJ2-2; D is unresolved. The germline V and J ends were trimmed by 2 bases and 6 bases, with 17 bases remaining between them. Germline CDR1 and CDR2: SGDLS and YYNGEE. This CDR3 region has 16 residues. Written as DNA, the CDR3 is TGTGCCAGCAGCGTTGATATAGGAATGGGCTCCGGGGAGCTGTTTTTT. Translating it yields CASSVDIGMGSGELFF.

The chain is built from TRBV9 and TRBJ2-3; D gene ambiguous. This CDR3 spans 15 amino acids. Germline CDR1 is SGDLS and CDR2 is YYNGEE. The ends were cut back, 3 bases at V and 3 bases at J, with 14 bases in the middle. The CDR3 DNA sequence: TGTGCCAGCAGCGCCCCCCCGGGTTGGACAGATACGCAGTATTTT. Translated: CASSAPPGWTDTQYF.

The gene calls are TRBV5-1 and TRBJ1-5, with TRBD1 matching 7 bases. With V trimmed by 4 bases and J by 4 bases, 2 bases remained unmatched. Per the germline V gene, CDR1 is SGHRS and CDR2 is YFSETQ. The CDR3 extends over 13 amino acids. CDR3 sequence (DNA): TGCGCCAGCAGCGCGACAGGGAATCAGCCCCAGCATTTT. Its protein product is CASSATGNQPQHF.